Each of the 12 T cell receptor beta chains below was sequenced from the same sample in a study of blood T cell repertoires in COVID-19 (dated by TCRdb to about 2020). Libraries were built with the immunoSEQ multiplex PCR assay. In its TCRdb copy, this immuneACCESS table keeps in-frame sequences only and misses some clones. Where compared with another copy, unresolved V genes explain less than half of these, and the others have no known cause. The sample profile shows some 350,000 clones; more than 75% of them were found once. The ten top clones hold almost 3% of the sample. The sequenced material came from PBMCs or T cells enriched from blood (not recorded which). All receptors come from a woman younger than 45 who had recovered from COVID-19.

The chain is built from TRBV5-4 and TRBJ2-2; 7 bases map to TRBD2. Germline V gene data show CDR1 as SGHNT and CDR2 as YYREEE (reference sequence). The CDR3 sequence is 16 residues long. With V trimmed by 1 base and J by 5 bases, 8 bases remained unmatched. The CDR3 nucleotides read TGTGCCAGCAGCTTGTTAGAGGGAGGGCGGACCGGGGAGCTGTTTTTT. Amino acids: CASSLLEGGRTGELFF.

The V and J genes are TRBV4-1 and TRBJ2-1; 7 positions agree with TRBD2. V shed 4 bases and J 0 bases; nucleotides not matched to a gene: 15. CDR1 MGHRA and CDR2 YSYEKL come from the germline V gene. This CDR3 has 19 residues. This CDR3 reads CASSPQPLADVPSYNEQFF. The CDR3 DNA is TGCGCCAGCAGCCCACAGCCCCTAGCGGACGTACCCTCCTACAATGAGCAGTTCTTC.

This clone was recorded once. The chain carries TRBV28 and TRBJ2-7; TRBD1 is a possible D gene (6 bases). V gave up 5 bases and J gave up 5 bases, with 16 bases separating them. The germline gives CDR1 MDHEN, CDR2 SYDVKM. There are 14 residues in the CDR3. Here the CDR3 reads CASSTLNQGNEQYF. The CDR3 DNA follows: TGTGCCAGCAGTACATTGAACCAGGGGAACGAGCAGTACTTC. Using reference TRBV28 and TRBJ2-7 for the parts outside the CDR3, the full variable domain is DVKVTQSSRYLVKRTGEKVFLECVQDMDHENMFWYRQDPGLGLRLIYFSYDVKMKEKGDIPEGYSVSREKKERFSLILESASTNQTSMYLCASSTLNQGNEQYFGPGTRLTVT.

The rearrangement joins TRBV7-9 to TRBJ1-6; TRBD1 aligns across 11 bases. Trimming at V came to 10 bases and at J to 4 bases, leaving 3 bases not matched to a gene. In germline, CDR1 is SEHNR, CDR2 FQNEAQ (reference sequence). This CDR3 contains 14 residues. This CDR3 reads CATGQGAYNSPLHF. CDR3 in DNA: TGTGCCACCGGACAGGGGGCTTATAATTCACCCCTCCACTTT.

The chain has TRBV6-5 and TRBJ1-3; 7 bases are shared with TRBD1. Germline CDR1 is MNHEY and CDR2 is SVGAGI. The CDR3 consists of 14 residues. V shed 6 bases, J shed 3 bases, and the junction held 5 bases outside the gene matches. Here the CDR3 DNA reads TGTGCCAGCAGCACGACAGGGTTTGGAAACACCATATATTTT. Protein sequence: CASSTTGFGNTIYF.

V usage is TRBV5-8 and J usage is TRBJ1-5, with D unresolved. Germline CDR1 is SGHTS and CDR2 is YDEGEE. V lost 4 bases, J lost 3 bases, and 14 bases lay in between. The CDR3 is 15 residues long. CDR3 in DNA: TGTGCCAGCAGCCGCGGTCTAGACGACAATCAGCCCCAGCATTTT. Amino acid sequence: CASSRGLDDNQPQHF.

The V and J genes are TRBV21-1 and TRBJ1-2; the D call in the table, TRBD1, was not verified against the DNA. TRBV21-1 is classified as a pseudogene. This CDR3 is built from 13 residues. DNA for the CDR3: TGTGCCAGCAGCAAAGGCAGGGCCCATGGCTACACCTTC. Translated, it gives CASSKGRAHGYTF.

The chain employs TRBV27 and TRBJ1-6; 7 nucleotides match TRBD1. Losses at the gene ends were 5 bases for V and 8 bases for J; bases not matched to a gene: 21. CDR3 length equals 19 residues. Per germline, CDR1 MNHEY and CDR2 SMNVEV (reference sequence). Written as DNA, the CDR3 is TGTGCCAGCAGTCAACAAAACCCTCAGGACAGGTGGTATGATTCACCCCTCCACTTT. Translation: CASSQQNPQDRWYDSPLHF.

This clone was found a few times. The V call is TRBV27, the J call TRBJ1-1; perhaps TRBD1 as D (5 bases). V was trimmed by 2 bases and J by 4 bases, leaving 14 bases between them. From germline, CDR1 is MNHEY and CDR2 SMNVEV (reference sequence). This CDR3 has 15 residues. CDR3 DNA sequence: TGTGCCAGCAGTTTAACCGGGGGTGCGATCACTGAAGCTTTCTTT. Translation: CASSLTGGAITEAFF.

This clone has more than one count but fewer than ten. The chain uses TRBV5-1 and TRBJ2-5, with 7 bases identical to TRBD1. There are 15 residues in the CDR3. V shed 1 base, J shed 1 base, and the junction held 4 bases outside the gene matches. In germline, CDR1 is SGHRS, CDR2 YFSETQ. CDR3 bases: TGCGCCAGCAGCTTGACAGGGGCCCTCCAAGAGACCCAGTACTTC. Translating it yields CASSLTGALQETQYF.

The chain uses TRBV5-1 and TRBJ1-2, with 8 positions matching TRBD1. Looked up from germline, CDR1 is SGHRS and CDR2 is YFSETQ. V was clipped by 0 bases and J by 14 bases; unmatched bases: 6. The CDR3 is made up of 12 amino acids. DNA for the CDR3: TGCGCCAGCAGCTTGGACCGGGACAGGTTTACCTTC. Translation: CASSLDRDRFTF.

This chain connects TRBV9 to TRBJ1-5; no reliable D call. From germline, CDR1 is SGDLS and CDR2 YYNGEE. The CDR3 is 14 amino acids. Trimming took 1 base from V and 2 from J, leaving 7 bases between them. The CDR3 region is CASSVRSGNQPQHF. In nucleotides, the CDR3 is TGTGCCAGCAGCGTAAGGAGCGGCAATCAGCCCCAGCATTTT.